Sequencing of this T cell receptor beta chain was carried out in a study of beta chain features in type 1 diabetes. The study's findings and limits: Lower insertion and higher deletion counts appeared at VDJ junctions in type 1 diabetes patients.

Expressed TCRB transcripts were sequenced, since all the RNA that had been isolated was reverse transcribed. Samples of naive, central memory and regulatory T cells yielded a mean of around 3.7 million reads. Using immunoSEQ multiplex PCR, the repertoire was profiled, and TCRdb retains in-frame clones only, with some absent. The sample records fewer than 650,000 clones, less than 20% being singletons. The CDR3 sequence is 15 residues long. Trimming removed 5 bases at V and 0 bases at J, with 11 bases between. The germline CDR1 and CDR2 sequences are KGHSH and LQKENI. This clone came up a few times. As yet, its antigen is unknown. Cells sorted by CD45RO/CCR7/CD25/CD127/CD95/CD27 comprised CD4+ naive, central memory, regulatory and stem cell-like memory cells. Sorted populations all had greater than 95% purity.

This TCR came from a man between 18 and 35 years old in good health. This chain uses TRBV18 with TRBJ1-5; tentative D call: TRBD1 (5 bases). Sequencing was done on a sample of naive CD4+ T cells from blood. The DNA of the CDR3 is TGTGCCAGCTCAGGGCAGGGAGATAGCAATCAGCCCCAGCATTTT. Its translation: CASSGQGDSNQPQHF.